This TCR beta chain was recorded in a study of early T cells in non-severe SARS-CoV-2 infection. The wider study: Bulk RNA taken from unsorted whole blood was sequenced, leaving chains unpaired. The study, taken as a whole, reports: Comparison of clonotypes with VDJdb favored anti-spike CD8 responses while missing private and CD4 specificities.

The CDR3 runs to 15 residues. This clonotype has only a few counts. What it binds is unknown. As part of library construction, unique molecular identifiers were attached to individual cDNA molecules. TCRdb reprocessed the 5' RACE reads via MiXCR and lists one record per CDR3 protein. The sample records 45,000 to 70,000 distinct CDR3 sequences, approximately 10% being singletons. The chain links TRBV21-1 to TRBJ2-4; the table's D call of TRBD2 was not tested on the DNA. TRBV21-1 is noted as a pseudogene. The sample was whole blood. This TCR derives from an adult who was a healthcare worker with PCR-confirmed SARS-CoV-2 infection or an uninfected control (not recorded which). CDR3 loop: CASSTREREKNIQYF. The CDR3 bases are TGTGCCAGCAGCACCCGCGAGCGGGAGAAAAACATTCAGTACTTC.